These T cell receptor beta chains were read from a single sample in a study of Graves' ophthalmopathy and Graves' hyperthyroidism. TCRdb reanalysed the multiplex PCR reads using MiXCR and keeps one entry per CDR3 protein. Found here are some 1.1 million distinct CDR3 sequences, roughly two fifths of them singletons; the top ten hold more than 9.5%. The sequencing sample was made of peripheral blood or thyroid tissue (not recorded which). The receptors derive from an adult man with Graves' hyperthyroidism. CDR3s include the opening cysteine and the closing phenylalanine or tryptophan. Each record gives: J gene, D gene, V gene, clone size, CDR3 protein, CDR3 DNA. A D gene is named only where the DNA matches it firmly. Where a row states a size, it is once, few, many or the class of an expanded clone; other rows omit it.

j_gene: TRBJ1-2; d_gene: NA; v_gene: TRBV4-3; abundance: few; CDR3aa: CASSQDPTIRDYYGYTF; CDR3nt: TGCGCCAGCAGCCAAGACCCTACTATCCGGGACTACTATGGCTACACCTTC
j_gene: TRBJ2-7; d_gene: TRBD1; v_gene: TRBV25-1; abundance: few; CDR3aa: CASSRTRDSSYEQYF; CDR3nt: TGCGCCAGCAGCCGGACCCGGGACAGCTCCTACGAGCAGTACTTC
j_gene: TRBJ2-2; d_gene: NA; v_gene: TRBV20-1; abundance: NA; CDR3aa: CSAQGFPGELFF; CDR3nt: TGCAGTGCTCAGGGGTTCCCCGGGGAGCTGTTTTTT
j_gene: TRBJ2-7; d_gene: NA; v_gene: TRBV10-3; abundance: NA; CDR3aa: CASSDREQYF; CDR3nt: TGTGCCAGCTCGGACAGAGAGCAGTACTTC
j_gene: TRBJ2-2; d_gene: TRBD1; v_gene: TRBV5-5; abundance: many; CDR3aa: CASSAGQANTGELFF; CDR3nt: TGTGCCAGCAGCGCGGGACAGGCGAACACCGGGGAGCTGTTTTTT
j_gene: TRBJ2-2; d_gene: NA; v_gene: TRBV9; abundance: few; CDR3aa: CASSASTGWDTGELFF; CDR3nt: TGTGCCAGCAGCGCTTCAACAGGGTGGGACACCGGGGAGCTGTTTTTT
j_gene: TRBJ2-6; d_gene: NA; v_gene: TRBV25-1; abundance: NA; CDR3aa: CASRGEPGANVLTF; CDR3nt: TGTGCCAGCAGGGGGGAACCTGGGGCCAACGTCCTGACTTTC
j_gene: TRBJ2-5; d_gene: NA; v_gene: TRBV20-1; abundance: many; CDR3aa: CSASRISGQETQYF; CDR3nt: TGCAGTGCCAGTCGAATTTCCGGACAAGAGACCCAGTACTTC
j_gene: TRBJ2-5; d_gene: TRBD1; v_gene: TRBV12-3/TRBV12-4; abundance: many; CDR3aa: CASTPDRGAETQYF; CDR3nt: TGTGCCAGCACCCCCGACAGGGGCGCGGAGACCCAGTACTTC
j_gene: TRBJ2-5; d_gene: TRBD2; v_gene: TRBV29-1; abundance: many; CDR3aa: CSVLQMGLFETQYF; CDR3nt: TGCAGCGTCCTTCAAATGGGACTATTCGAGACCCAGTACTTC
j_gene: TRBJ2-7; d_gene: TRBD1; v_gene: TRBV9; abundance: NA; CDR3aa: CASSPPGQAAYEQYF; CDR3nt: TGTGCCAGCTCACCACCGGGACAGGCGGCCTACGAGCAGTACTTC
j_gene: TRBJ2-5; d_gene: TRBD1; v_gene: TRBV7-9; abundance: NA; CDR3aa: CASSPQGAGEETQYF; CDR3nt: TGTGCCAGCAGCCCTCAGGGGGCAGGGGAGGAGACCCAGTACTTC
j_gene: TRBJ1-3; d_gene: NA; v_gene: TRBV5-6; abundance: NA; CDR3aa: CASSLVGGDGNTIYF; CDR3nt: TGTGCCAGCAGCTTGGTTGGAGGGGACGGAAACACCATATATTTT
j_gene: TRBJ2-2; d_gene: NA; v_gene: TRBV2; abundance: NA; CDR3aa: CARRHTGAGSGELFF; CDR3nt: TGTGCCCGCCGTCACACCGGGGCCGGGAGCGGGGAGCTGTTTTTT
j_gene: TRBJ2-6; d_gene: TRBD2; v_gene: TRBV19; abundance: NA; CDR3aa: CASSSGRAYVLTF; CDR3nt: TGTGCCAGTAGTAGCGGGAGGGCCTACGTCCTGACTTTC
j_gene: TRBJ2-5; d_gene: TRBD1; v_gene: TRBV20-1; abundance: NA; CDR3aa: CSARQGDTETQYF; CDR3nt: TGCAGTGCTAGACAGGGGGACACTGAGACCCAGTACTTC
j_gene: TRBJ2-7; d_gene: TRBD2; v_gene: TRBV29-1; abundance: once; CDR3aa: CSVSGTNNEQYF; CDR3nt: TGCAGCGTTTCGGGGACTAACAACGAGCAGTACTTC
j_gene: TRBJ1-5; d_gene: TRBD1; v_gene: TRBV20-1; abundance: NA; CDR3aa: CSGRTGRGDQPQHF; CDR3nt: TGCAGTGGGCGGACAGGGCGAGGTGATCAGCCCCAGCATTTT
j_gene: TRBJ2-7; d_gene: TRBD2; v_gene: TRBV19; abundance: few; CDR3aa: CASSIISSGSYEQYF; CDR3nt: TGTGCCAGTAGTATCATCTCTAGCGGGAGTTACGAGCAGTACTTC
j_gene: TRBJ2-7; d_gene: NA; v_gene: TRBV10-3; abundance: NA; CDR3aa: CAIKGVTSNEQYF; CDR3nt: TGTGCCATCAAAGGGGTTACCTCGAATGAGCAGTACTTC
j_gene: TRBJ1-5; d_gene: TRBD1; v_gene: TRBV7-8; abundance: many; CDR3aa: CASSTRRGSQPQHF; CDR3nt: TGTGCCAGCAGCACTCGCAGGGGGAGTCAGCCCCAGCATTTT
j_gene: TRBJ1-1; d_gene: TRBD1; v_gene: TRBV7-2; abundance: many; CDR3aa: CASSVTGSVEAFF; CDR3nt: TGTGCCAGCAGCGTGACAGGGTCTGTTGAAGCTTTCTTT
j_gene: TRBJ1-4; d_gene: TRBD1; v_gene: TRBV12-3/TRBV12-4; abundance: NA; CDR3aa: CASRTTRDRGEKLFF; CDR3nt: TGTGCCAGCAGGACTACTCGGGACAGGGGAGAAAAACTGTTTTTT
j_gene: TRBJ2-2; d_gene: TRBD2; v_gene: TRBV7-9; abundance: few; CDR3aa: CASSPERKREDHRVGSGELFF; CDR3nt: TGTGCCAGCAGCCCCGAGCGGAAGCGGGAGGACCACCGGGTCGGGAGCGGGGAGCTGTTTTTT
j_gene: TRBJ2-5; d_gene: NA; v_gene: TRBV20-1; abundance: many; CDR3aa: CSARDWGVGETQYF; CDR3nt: TGCAGTGCTAGAGACTGGGGGGTAGGGGAGACCCAGTACTTC
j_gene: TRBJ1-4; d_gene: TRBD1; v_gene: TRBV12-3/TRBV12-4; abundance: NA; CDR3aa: CASRPGGQGNEKLFF; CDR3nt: TGTGCCAGCAGACCTGGGGGACAGGGAAATGAAAAACTGTTTTTT
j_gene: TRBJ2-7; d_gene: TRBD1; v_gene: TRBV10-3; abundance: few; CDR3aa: CASSEGTVSYEQYF; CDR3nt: TGTGCCAGCAGTGAAGGGACAGTGTCCTACGAGCAGTACTTC
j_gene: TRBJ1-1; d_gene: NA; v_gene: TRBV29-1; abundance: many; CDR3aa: CSALGRGRPEAFF; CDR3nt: TGCAGCGCCCTAGGACGGGGGAGACCTGAAGCTTTCTTT
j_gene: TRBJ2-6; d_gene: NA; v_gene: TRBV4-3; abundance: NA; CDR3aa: CASSQEARSGANVLTF; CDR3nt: TGCGCCAGCAGCCAAGAAGCGCGCTCTGGGGCCAACGTCCTGACTTTC
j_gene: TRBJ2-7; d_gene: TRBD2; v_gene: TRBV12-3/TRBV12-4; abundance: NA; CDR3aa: CASSYLGGRSEQYF; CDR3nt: TGTGCCAGCAGTTACTTGGGCGGGAGGTCCGAGCAGTACTTC
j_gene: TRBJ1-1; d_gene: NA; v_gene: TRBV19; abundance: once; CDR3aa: CATSSVENRVTEAFF; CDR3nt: TGTGCCACCAGTAGTGTGGAGAACAGGGTAACTGAAGCTTTCTTT
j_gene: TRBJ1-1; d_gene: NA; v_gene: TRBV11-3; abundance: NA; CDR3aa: CASRGTGLGNTEAFF; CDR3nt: TGTGCCAGCAGGGGCACCGGGCTAGGGAACACTGAAGCTTTCTTT
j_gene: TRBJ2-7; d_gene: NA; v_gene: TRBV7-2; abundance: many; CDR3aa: CASSLANLLGQYF; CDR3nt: TGTGCCAGCAGCTTAGCGAACCTCCTCGGGCAGTACTTC
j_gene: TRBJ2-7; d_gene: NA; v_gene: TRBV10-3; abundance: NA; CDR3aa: CAISEGTFDEQYF; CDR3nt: TGTGCCATCAGTGAGGGGACATTCGACGAGCAGTACTTC
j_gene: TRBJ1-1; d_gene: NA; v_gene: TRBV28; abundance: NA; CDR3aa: CATLSTEAFF; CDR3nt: TGTGCCACCCTCAGCACTGAAGCTTTCTTT
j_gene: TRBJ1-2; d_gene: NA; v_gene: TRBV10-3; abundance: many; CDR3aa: CAISDNSHYGYTF; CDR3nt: TGTGCCATCAGTGACAACAGCCATTATGGCTACACCTTC
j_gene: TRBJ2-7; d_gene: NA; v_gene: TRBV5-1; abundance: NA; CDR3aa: CASRPAGLGTTTYEQYF; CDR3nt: TGCGCCAGCCGGCCAGCAGGACTGGGCACCACCACCTACGAGCAGTACTTC
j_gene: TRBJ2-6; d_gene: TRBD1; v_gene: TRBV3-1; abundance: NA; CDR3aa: CASIRTGEGSGANVLTF; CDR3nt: TGTGCCAGCATTCGGACAGGGGAGGGATCTGGGGCCAACGTCCTGACTTTC
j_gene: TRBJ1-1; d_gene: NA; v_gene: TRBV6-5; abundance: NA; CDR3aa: CASSSPVATEAFF; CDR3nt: TGTGCCAGCAGCTCTCCGGTCGCCACTGAAGCTTTCTTT
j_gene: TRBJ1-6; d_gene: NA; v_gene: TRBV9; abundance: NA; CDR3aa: CASRYPRVFRQSPLHF; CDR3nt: TGTGCCAGCAGATATCCCCGGGTCTTCCGACAGTCACCCCTCCACTTT
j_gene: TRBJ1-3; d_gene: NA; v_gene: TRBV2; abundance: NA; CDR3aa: CASRVAGSRGNTIYF; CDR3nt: TGTGCCAGCCGGGTCGCGGGGTCTAGAGGAAACACCATATATTTT
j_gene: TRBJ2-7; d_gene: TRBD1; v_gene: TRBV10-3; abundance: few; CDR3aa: CASSGPRQGGTYEQYF; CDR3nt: TGTGCCAGCAGTGGACCCCGACAGGGGGGGACCTACGAGCAGTACTTC
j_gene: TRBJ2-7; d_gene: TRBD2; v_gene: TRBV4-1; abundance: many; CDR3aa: CASSHDGTSSSYEQYF; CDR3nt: TGCGCCAGCAGCCATGACGGGACTAGCAGCTCCTACGAGCAGTACTTC
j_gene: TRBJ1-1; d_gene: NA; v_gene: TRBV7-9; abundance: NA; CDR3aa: CASSVINDRRQTEAFF; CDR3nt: TGTGCCAGCAGCGTAATTAACGACAGGAGACAAACTGAAGCTTTCTTT
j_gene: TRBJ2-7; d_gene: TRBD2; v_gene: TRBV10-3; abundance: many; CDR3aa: CASSPYLAGDSYEQYF; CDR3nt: TGTGCCAGCAGTCCGTATCTAGCGGGAGACTCCTACGAGCAGTACTTC
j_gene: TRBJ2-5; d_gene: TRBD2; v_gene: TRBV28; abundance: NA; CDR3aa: CASARSGRAISTQETQYF; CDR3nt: TGTGCCAGCGCCCGTAGCGGGAGGGCCATTTCAACGCAAGAGACCCAGTACTTC
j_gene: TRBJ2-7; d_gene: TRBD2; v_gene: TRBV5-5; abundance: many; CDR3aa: CASSSGLVSYEQYF; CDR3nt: TGTGCCAGCAGCTCAGGACTAGTGTCCTACGAGCAGTACTTC
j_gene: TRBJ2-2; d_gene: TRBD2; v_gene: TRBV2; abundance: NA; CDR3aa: CATSGLESKNTGELFF; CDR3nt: TGTGCCACCTCGGGACTAGAATCGAAGAACACCGGGGAGCTGTTTTTT
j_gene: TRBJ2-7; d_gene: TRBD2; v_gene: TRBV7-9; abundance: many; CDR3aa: CASSHSGNYEQYF; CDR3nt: TGTGCCAGCAGCCATAGCGGGAACTACGAGCAGTACTTC
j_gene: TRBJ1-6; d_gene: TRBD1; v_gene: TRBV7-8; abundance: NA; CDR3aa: CASSLGVRGAAPLHF; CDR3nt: TGTGCCAGCAGCTTAGGAGTCAGGGGGGCCGCACCCCTCCACTTT
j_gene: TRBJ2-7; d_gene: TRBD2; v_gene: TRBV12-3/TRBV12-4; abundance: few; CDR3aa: CASSRQLPLGRYEQYF; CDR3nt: TGTGCCAGCAGTCGGCAGCTGCCCCTCGGGAGGTACGAGCAGTACTTC
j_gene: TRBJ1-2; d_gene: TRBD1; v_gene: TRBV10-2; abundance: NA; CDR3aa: CASSEPGQGLGGYTF; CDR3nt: TGCGCCAGCAGTGAGCCGGGACAGGGCCTAGGTGGCTACACCTTC
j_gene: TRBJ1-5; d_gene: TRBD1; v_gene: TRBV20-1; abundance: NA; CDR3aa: CSAANDRAATNQPQHF; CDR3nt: TGCAGTGCTGCCAATGACAGGGCAGCAACTAATCAGCCCCAGCATTTT
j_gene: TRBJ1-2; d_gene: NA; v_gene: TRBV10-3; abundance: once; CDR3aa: CAISIVRGSDGYTF; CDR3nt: TGTGCCATCAGTATCGTGCGGGGTTCCGATGGCTACACCTTC
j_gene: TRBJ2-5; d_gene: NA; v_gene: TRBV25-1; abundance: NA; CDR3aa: CASSAHPGGPETQYF; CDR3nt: TGTGCCAGCAGTGCTCACCCCGGGGGGCCGGAGACCCAGTACTTC
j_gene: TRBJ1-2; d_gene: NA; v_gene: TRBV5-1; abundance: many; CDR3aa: CASSLATVGNYGYTF; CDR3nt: TGCGCCAGCAGCTTGGCGACAGTTGGCAACTATGGCTACACCTTC
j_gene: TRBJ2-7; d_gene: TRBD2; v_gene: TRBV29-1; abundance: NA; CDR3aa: CSVGTRRYEQYF; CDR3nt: TGCAGCGTTGGGACTAGGCGCTACGAGCAGTACTTC
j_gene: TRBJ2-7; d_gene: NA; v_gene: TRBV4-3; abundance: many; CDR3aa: CASSQDHQQGFPYEQYF; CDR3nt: TGCGCCAGCAGCCAAGATCATCAACAAGGATTCCCCTACGAGCAGTACTTC
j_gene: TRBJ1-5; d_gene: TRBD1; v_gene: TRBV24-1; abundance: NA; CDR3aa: CATSLGQGNQPQHF; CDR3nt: TGTGCCACCAGTCTCGGACAGGGGAATCAGCCCCAGCATTTT
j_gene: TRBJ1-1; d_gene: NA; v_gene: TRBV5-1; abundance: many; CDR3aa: CASAEGVKGTEAFF; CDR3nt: TGCGCCAGCGCCGAGGGGGTTAAAGGCACTGAAGCTTTCTTT